The 22 T cell receptor beta chains given below trace back to one sample, sequenced in a study of T-cell reconstitution after alpha-beta-depleted transplantation in children. Using unique molecular identifiers, the investigators prepared the TCRbeta library. TCRdb analysed the PCR reads with MiXCR anew, one entry per CDR3 protein. The sample includes 6,500 to 10,000 distinct CDR3 sequences, about 30% seen only once; the top ten take less than 2.5%. Sequencing was performed on peripheral blood, taken 60 days after TCRalphabeta/CD19-depleted stem cell transplant. Receptor source: a boy less than two years old who had a stem cell transplant for SCID, so the T cells may come from the graft donor.

This clonotype is labeled medium-sized. The rearrangement links TRBV7-6 to TRBJ2-4, with 8 bases that match TRBD2. The germline V gene has CDR1 SGHVS and CDR2 FNYEAQ. This CDR3 is 15 amino acids long. Losses at the gene ends were 4 bases for V and 4 bases for J; bases not matched to a gene: 6. The DNA of the CDR3 is TGTGCCAGCAGCTACCCGGGACTAGGGAAAAACATTCAGTACTTC. This codes for CASSYPGLGKNIQYF.

This clonotype qualifies as medium-sized. This chain uses TRBV4-1 with TRBJ2-3; the D gene is possibly TRBD1 (6 bases). With 4 bases removed from V and 0 bases from J, the gap between germline ends came to 20 bases. The CDR3 consists of 18 residues. The germline gives CDR1 MGHRA, CDR2 YSYEKL. The CDR3 coding sequence is TGCGCCAGCAGCCGCCAAACTAACAGGGCAATTAGCACAGATACGCAGTATTTT. Its translation: CASSRQTNRAISTDTQYF.

Relative to its sample, this clonotype is medium-sized (0.01 to 0.1%). The chain recombines TRBV1 with TRBJ1-3; the table calls TRBD1, which could not be checked here. TRBV1 is noted as a pseudogene. The CDR3 loop spans 14 amino acids. The CDR3 nucleotides are TGCACCAGCAGCCACTTGACAGATGGAAACACCATATATTTT. It specifies CTSSHLTDGNTIYF.

By its share, this clonotype is medium-sized. V gene TRBV5-1 combines with J gene TRBJ2-1; 12 bases match TRBD2. In germline, CDR1 is SGHRS, CDR2 YFSETQ. The junction had 9 bases not matched to a gene; V was cut back by 1 base and J by 1 base. The CDR3 loop spans 19 amino acids. DNA for the CDR3: TGCGCCAGCAGCTTGTGGGCTAGCGGGGGGGAAGGATCCTACAATGAGCAGTTCTTC. It encodes CASSLWASGGEGSYNEQFF.

This chain connects TRBV24-1 to TRBJ2-2, with D hard to call. This CDR3 spans 13 amino acids. CDR1 is KGHDR, CDR2 SFDVKD, per germline. V lost 9 bases and J 2 bases, leaving 9 bases between the germline ends. For the CDR3, the DNA is TGTGCCACCCGAGAGTCTAACACCGGGGAGCTGTTTTTT. Protein: CATRESNTGELFF.

The rearrangement links TRBV7-9 to TRBJ2-1; possibly TRBD2 for D (5 bases). There are 12 residues in the CDR3. V lost 0 bases and J lost 14, with 11 bases in between. Germline assignment: CDR1 SEHNR and CDR2 FQNEAQ (reference sequence). The CDR3 bases are TGTGCCAGCAGCTTAGCGAGCGGTAGGAAGTTCTTC. Translation: CASSLASGRKFF.

The rearrangement links TRBV7-9 to TRBJ2-7; 8 positions match TRBD2. The CDR3 spans 12 residues. CDR1 SEHNR and CDR2 FQNEAQ come from the germline V gene (reference sequence). This CDR3 reads CATAGDGDEQYF. The CDR3 coding sequence is TGTGCTACAGCGGGAGACGGAGACGAGCAGTACTTC.

The chain joins TRBV12-1 to TRBJ2-2. TRBV12-1 is assigned pseudogene status. The CDR3 is 14 residues long. The CDR3 DNA is TGTGCCAGCAGCCTTCGGATCCTCACCTGGGAGCTGTTTTTT. Its protein product is CASSLRILTWELFF.

The DNA for the CDR3 is TGTGCCATCTTCGGGACTAGCGGGAGCTACGAGCAGTACTTC. It codes for CAIFGTSGSYEQYF. The chain carries TRBV10-3 and TRBJ2-7; 14 bases fit TRBD2. Germline V gene data show CDR1 as ENHRY and CDR2 as SYGVKD. This CDR3 is 14 amino acids long. J gave up 3 bases and V 8 bases, and 3 bases lay outside the gene matches.

This clonotype counts as medium-sized. V gene TRBV20-1 combines with J gene TRBJ1-5, with 9 bases that match TRBD1. Germline CDR1 and CDR2: DFQATT and SNEGSKA (reference sequence). V gave up 4 bases and J gave up 4 bases; unmatched junction bases: 5. CDR3 length: 14 residues. The CDR3 loop reads CSATTGQGNQPQHF. In nucleotides, the CDR3 is TGCAGTGCTACTACGGGACAGGGAAATCAGCCCCAGCATTTT.

The chain joins TRBV5-1 to TRBJ2-1, with 8 bases identical to TRBD1. CDR3 length: 14 residues. Trimming took 3 bases from V and 7 from J; bases not matched to a gene: 6. CDR1 is SGHRS and CDR2 is YFSETQ in the germline V gene. CDR3 nucleotide sequence: TGCGCCAGCAGCTCCGGACAGGGCGGGAATGAGCAGTTCTTC. Its protein is CASSSGQGGNEQFF.

This clonotype is judged medium-sized. The rearrangement joins TRBV9 to TRBJ2-2; a weak D match, TRBD1 (5 bases). V lost 4 bases and J lost 7, with 20 bases in between. CDR3 length equals 16 residues. Germline V gene sequence: CDR1 SGDLS, CDR2 YYNGEE. Here the CDR3 reads CASSSPMGPTDGELFF. The CDR3 DNA follows: TGTGCCAGCAGCTCACCTATGGGGCCGACGGACGGGGAGCTGTTTTTT.

The rearrangement uses TRBV5-4 and TRBJ2-2; 8 positions match TRBD1. The V gene's germline CDR1 is SGHNT and CDR2 YYREEE (reference sequence). The CDR3 contains 14 residues. Trimming took 5 bases from V and 6 from J; bases not matched to a gene: 6. As DNA, the CDR3 is TGTGCCAGCAGACCAGGGGGCGCCGCCGGGGAGCTGTTTTTT. Its translation: CASRPGGAAGELFF.

This clonotype occurred many times. The rearrangement links TRBV25-1 to TRBJ1-3, with D maybe TRBD1 (5 bases). Germline V gene data show CDR1 as MGHDK and CDR2 as SYGVNS. V lost 4 bases and J lost 4, with 14 bases in between. This CDR3 is built from 15 residues. The CDR3 protein is CASSAPGPEGNTIYF. Here the CDR3 DNA reads TGTGCCAGCAGTGCCCCGGGGCCCGAAGGAAACACCATATATTTT.

This clonotype was observed at least ten times. The chain is built from TRBV5-1 and TRBJ1-6; 8 positions agree with TRBD1. The CDR3 has 15 amino acids. Per germline, CDR1 SGHRS and CDR2 YFSETQ. The V segment lost 3 bases and the J segment 8 bases; nucleotides outside the gene matches: 7. CDR3 DNA sequence: TGCGCCAGCAGCTACCAGGGGGCGCGGGATTCACCCCTCCACTTT. This translates into CASSYQGARDSPLHF.

This clonotype is judged medium-sized (0.01 to 0.1%). This chain uses TRBV7-9 with TRBJ2-1; weak D call: TRBD1 (5 bases). Germline-derived CDR1 and CDR2 are SEHNR and FQNEAQ (reference sequence). V lost 9 bases to trimming and J lost 4 bases, with 19 bases between them. The CDR3 is made up of 15 amino acids. The CDR3 reads CASSQACRTYNEQFF. Here the CDR3 DNA reads TGTGCCAGTTCACAAGCGTGCCGGACATACAATGAGCAGTTCTTC.

The chain employs TRBV21-1 and TRBJ1-4; the D call of TRBD1 is as the table states it, not checked on the DNA. TRBV21-1 is tagged as a pseudogene. This CDR3 is built from 15 residues. The CDR3 DNA follows: TGTGCCAGCAGCAGGCGGACAGGAGATTATGAAAAACTGTTTTTT. It is translated as CASSRRTGDYEKLFF.

This clonotype was recorded at least ten times. V usage is TRBV24-1 and J usage is TRBJ1-5; D call uncertain. The CDR3 has 14 amino acids. With 5 bases removed from V and 0 bases from J, the gap between germline ends came to 7 bases. Germline CDR1 and CDR2: KGHDR and SFDVKD. The CDR3 protein is CATSGRPSNQPQHF. The CDR3 nucleotides are TGTGCCACCAGTGGTCGTCCTAGCAATCAGCCCCAGCATTTT.

This clonotype qualifies as medium-sized. The V and J genes are TRBV20-1 and TRBJ2-7; D may match TRBD1 or TRBD2 (6 bases each). V dropped 6 bases and J dropped 9 bases, with 21 bases sitting between them. Germline CDR1 is DFQATT and CDR2 is SNEGSKA (reference sequence). The CDR3 spans 13 residues. The DNA for the CDR3 is TGCAGTGCCGAGGAGGGGGGCTCTTTCTGGCAGTACTTC. Protein: CSAEEGGSFWQYF.

In this sample, this clonotype is medium-sized (0.01 to 0.1%). The CDR3 sequence is CASSRAWSYNEQFF. CDR3 bases: TGTGCCAGCAGCCGAGCATGGTCCTACAATGAGCAGTTCTTC. This chain uses TRBV5-5 with TRBJ2-1; no clear D gene. CDR1 and CDR2 from the germline V gene are SGHKS and YYEKEE (reference sequence). The CDR3 sequence is 14 residues long. Trimming took 4 bases from V and 1 from J, leaving 9 bases between them.

The V and J genes are TRBV2 and TRBJ1-2; 8 nucleotides match TRBD1. The V gene's germline CDR1 is SNHLY and CDR2 FYNNEI. Trimming at V came to 7 bases and at J to 2 bases, leaving 9 bases not matched to a gene. The CDR3 length is 15 residues. The CDR3 nucleotides read TGTGCCAGCATCTCCAACAGGGGGGCGAACTATGGCTACACCTTC. This sequence encodes CASISNRGANYGYTF. Together with reference TRBV2 and TRBJ1-2, the CDR3 gives the full variable domain: EPEVTQTPSHQVTQMGQEVILRCVPISNHLYFYWYRQILGQKVEFLVSFYNNEISEKSEIFDDQFSVERPDGSNFTLKIRSTKLEDSAMYFCASISNRGANYGYTFGSGTRLTVV.

V usage is TRBV12-3 or TRBV12-4 and J usage is TRBJ1-1; D remains ambiguous. The CDR3 consists of 11 residues. Trimming pared 1 base from V and 14 bases from J, leaving 11 bases between. CDR3 DNA: TGTGCCAGCAGTTTAGGGTGGGGAGAGTTCTTT. Protein: CASSLGWGEFF.